These T cell receptor beta chains were read from a single sample in a study of shared clonotypes between healthy human individuals. TCRdb keeps only in-frame clones here, not all; method: immunoSEQ multiplex PCR. This sample has a few million clones, with around 95% found just once. The sequenced sample was naive CD4+ T cells sorted from blood. Receptors originate from a man in his late teens or twenties in good health. The CDR3 runs from the conserved cysteine through the conserved F or W. Each record gives: J gene, clone size, V gene, D gene, CDR3 DNA, CDR3 protein. D genes are given only for firm matches. Expanded clones are given a class, and other clones once, few, many or no size at all.

TRBJ2-7,-,TRBV2,-,TGTGCCAGCAGAGAGGTCGCCGAGCAGTACTTC,CASREVAEQYF
TRBJ2-2,-,TRBV9,TRBD1,TGTGCCAGCGCCCCCCATGGACAGGGGATCGGGGAGCTGTTTTTT,CASAPHGQGIGELFF
TRBJ2-1,-,TRBV7-9,-,TGTGCCAGCAGCTGGGGGGACCGAGCTGAGCAGTTCTTC,CASSWGDRAEQFF
TRBJ2-3,-,TRBV6-5,-,TGTGCCAGCGGTCTGGGAAGGCAGACAGATACGCAGTATTTT,CASGLGRQTDTQYF
TRBJ1-2,-,TRBV21-1,-,TGTGCCAGCAGCAACCCAGGCGCGGTCGGAGTCTATGGCTACACCTTC,CASSNPGAVGVYGYTF
TRBJ2-6,-,TRBV5-4,-,TGTGCCAGCAGCCCCGGACCCAGGACTTTCTCTGGGGCCAACGTCCTGACTTTC,CASSPGPRTFSGANVLTF
TRBJ1-5,-,TRBV6-6,-,TGTGCCAGCAGTTACGTGGCCGGTGGCAATCAGCCCCAGCATTTT,CASSYVAGGNQPQHF
TRBJ2-2,-,TRBV29-1,-,TGCAGCGCTGAGAGATTTCAATTCGGGGAGCTGTTTTTT,CSAERFQFGELFF
TRBJ2-5,-,TRBV9,-,TGTGCCAGCAGCCGCGGACGGAGCCAAGAGACCCAGTACTTC,CASSRGRSQETQYF
TRBJ1-4,-,TRBV28,-,TGTGCCAGCAGTTTACGGAGTTTTCCCGACGGGGAAAAACTGTTTTTT,CASSLRSFPDGEKLFF
TRBJ1-2,-,TRBV27,TRBD1,TGTGCCAGCAGTCTCCTTGGACGGGGACAGGGGGCGGATGGCTACACCTTC,CASSLLGRGQGADGYTF
TRBJ1-2,-,TRBV4-3,TRBD1,TGCGCCAGCAGCCAAGATGACAGGGAGTCAGGGGGCTACACCTTC,CASSQDDRESGGYTF
TRBJ2-1,once,TRBV7-9,TRBD2,TGTGCCAGCAGCTTTAGCGGGAGGGCGAATGAGCAGTTCTTC,CASSFSGRANEQFF
TRBJ2-1,-,TRBV18,-,TGTGCCAGCTCACCCGATTACAATGAGCAGTTCTTC,CASSPDYNEQFF
TRBJ2-2,-,TRBV10-2,TRBD1,TGCGCCAGCAGTGAGCCAAACACCGGGACAGGGGGAACCGGGGAGCTGTTTTTT,CASSEPNTGTGGTGELFF
TRBJ2-7,-,TRBV5-1,TRBD1,TGCGCCAGCCAGACAGGGCTCTCGACTTACGAGCAGTACTTC,CASQTGLSTYEQYF